Presented here are 21 T cell receptor beta chains from one specimen sequenced in a study of identical twins. TCRdb used MiXCR to reprocess the 5' RACE reads, holding one entry per CDR3 protein. The repertoire holds more than 650,000 distinct CDR3 sequences, roughly 6% seen once, with about 2% in the top ten. The source material was naive T cells sorted from blood. These receptors were collected from a man in his late teens or twenties in good health.

The chain carries TRBV7-2 and TRBJ2-7, with 9 bases fitting TRBD2. Germline lookup yields CDR1 SGHTA and CDR2 FQGNSA. With 2 bases clipped from V and 0 bases from J, the junction kept 2 bases outside the gene matches. The CDR3 has 15 amino acids. In DNA form, the CDR3 reads TGTGCCAGCAGCTTAATAGCGGGGGACTCCTACGAGCAGTACTTC. Protein: CASSLIAGDSYEQYF. The variable domain in full, completed from reference TRBV7-2 and TRBJ2-7, reads GAGVSQSPSNKVTEKGKDVELRCDPISGHTALYWYRQSLGQGLEFLIYFQGNSAPDKSGLPSDRFSAERTGGSVSTLTIQRTQQEDSAVYLCASSLIAGDSYEQYFGPGTRLTVT.

This clonotype was counted ten times or more. The chain has TRBV29-1 and TRBJ1-1; D is ambiguous. There are 14 residues in the CDR3. Trimming shortened V by 0 bases and J by 4 bases, and 12 bases separated the two germline ends. Germline-derived CDR1 and CDR2 are SQVTM and ANQGSEA. CDR3 residues: CSVEEEGVGTEAFF. CDR3 DNA: TGCAGCGTTGAAGAGGAGGGAGTGGGCACTGAAGCTTTCTTT.

V is TRBV27 and J is TRBJ2-3, with a possible D match to TRBD1 (6 bases). The CDR3 is made up of 13 amino acids. V dropped 6 bases and J dropped 3 bases, with 10 bases sitting between them. The V gene's germline CDR1 is MNHEY and CDR2 SMNVEV (reference sequence). DNA of the CDR3: TGTGCCAGCAGACTGGGGGCAACAGATACGCAGTATTTT. Translated: CASRLGATDTQYF.

V and J are TRBV27 and TRBJ2-7; D not resolved. Germline-derived CDR1 and CDR2 are MNHEY and SMNVEV (reference sequence). The CDR3 sequence is 12 residues long. Trimming shortened V by 3 bases and J by 5 bases, and 8 bases separated the two germline ends. The CDR3 sequence: CASSFGSDEQYF. CDR3 DNA: TGTGCCAGCAGTTTTGGAAGCGACGAGCAGTACTTC.

The chain links TRBV19 to TRBJ1-4; D unresolved. V lost 10 bases, J lost 8 bases, and 17 bases lay in between. The CDR3 length is 13 residues. In germline, CDR1 is LNHDA, CDR2 SQIVND (reference sequence). CDR3 sequence: CATSVDLGEKLFF. As DNA, the CDR3 is TGTGCCACCTCCGTGGACTTAGGGGAAAAACTGTTTTTT.

This clonotype was found many times. This chain uses TRBV12-3 or TRBV12-4 with TRBJ2-3; D possibly corresponds to TRBD1 (5 bases). V was trimmed by 5 bases and J by 6 bases, leaving 21 bases between them. The CDR3 has 16 residues. The CDR3, as DNA: TGTGCCAGCAGTGCTATGACAGCGCTGCTCGCCGATACGCAGTATTTT. Its translation: CASSAMTALLADTQYF.

This clonotype has just a few counts. The chain links TRBV24-1 to TRBJ2-1; possible D gene TRBD1, 6 bases. Per the germline V gene, CDR1 is KGHDR and CDR2 is SFDVKD. V was cut by 10 bases and J by 11 bases, with 8 bases left in between. The CDR3 extends over 9 amino acids. The CDR3 coding sequence is TGTGCCACTGACAGGAAGCAGTTCTTC. Protein sequence: CATDRKQFF.

Of note for this clonotype: At one end, the junction sequence differs from germline, possibly due to a read error. The chain joins TRBV3-1 to TRBJ1-2, with D unclear. The CDR3 has 11 residues. Germline CDR1 and CDR2: LGHDT and YNNKEL (reference sequence). The CDR3 DNA follows: TGTGCCAGCAGCCAAGCGGGGTTACGCCACTTC. This sequence encodes CASSQAGLRHF. Supplemented by reference TRBV3-1 and TRBJ1-2, the full variable domain reads DTAVSQTPKYLVTQMGNDKSIKCEQNLGHDTMYWYKQDSKKFLKIMFSYNNKELIINETVPNRFSPKSPDKAHLNLHINSLELGDSAVYFCASSQAGLRHFGSGTRLTVV.

There are a few counts of this clonotype. The rearrangement uses TRBV20-1 and TRBJ1-2; D not resolved. The germline gives CDR1 DFQATT, CDR2 SNEGSKA (reference sequence). With 7 bases removed from V and 3 bases from J, the gap between germline ends came to 15 bases. The CDR3 sequence is 13 residues long. The CDR3 nucleotides read TGCAGTGAATTCGAGAGGGCCGACTATGGCTACACCTTC. Residues: CSEFERADYGYTF.

This clonotype was counted between two and nine times. The V call is TRBV20-1, the J call TRBJ1-5, with a weak D call TRBD1 (5 bases). Germline CDR1 and CDR2: DFQATT and SNEGSKA (reference sequence). Trimming removed 0 bases at V and 6 bases at J, with 15 bases between. This CDR3 is built from 15 residues. CDR3 loop: CSARDEGLLGQPQHF. The CDR3 nucleotides are TGCAGTGCTAGAGATGAGGGGCTTTTGGGTCAGCCCCAGCATTTT.

This clonotype was picked up many times. The rearrangement joins TRBV20-1 to TRBJ2-3, with 14 bases aligning to TRBD2. Looked up from germline, CDR1 is DFQATT and CDR2 is SNEGSKA (reference sequence). This CDR3 has 16 amino acids. The junction had 7 bases not matched to a gene; V was cut back by 3 bases and J by 5 bases. The CDR3 sequence: CSARTSGRAAGDTQYF. In DNA, the CDR3 is TGCAGTGCTAGGACTAGCGGGAGGGCCGCTGGAGATACGCAGTATTTT.

This clonotype showed up many times. The chain combines TRBV7-2 with TRBJ1-5, with TRBD1 identical over 9 bases. Germline trimming cut 6 bases from V and 7 bases from J; bases unmatched to any gene: 7. This CDR3 is 14 amino acids long. The germline V gene has CDR1 SGHTA and CDR2 FQGNSA. The CDR3 nucleotides are TGTGCCAGCAGTCGTCGACAGGGGGGGCAGCCCCAGCATTTT. Amino acids: CASSRRQGGQPQHF. The variable domain in full, with the rest retrieved from reference TRBV7-2 and TRBJ1-5, is GAGVSQSPSNKVTEKGKDVELRCDPISGHTALYWYRQSLGQGLEFLIYFQGNSAPDKSGLPSDRFSAERTGGSVSTLTIQRTQQEDSAVYLCASSRRQGGQPQHFGDGTRLSIL.

This clonotype was detected many times. This sequence joins TRBV20-1 and TRBJ2-5; TRBD1 matches at 11 bases. The V gene's germline CDR1 is DFQATT and CDR2 SNEGSKA (reference sequence). J was trimmed by 5 bases and V by 6 bases; bases with no gene match: 8. The CDR3 totals 14 residues. The CDR3 nucleotides read TGCAGTGCCGGACAGGGGGCCTTGGTGGAGACCCAGTACTTC. Protein sequence: CSAGQGALVETQYF.

This clonotype has at least ten counts. This chain connects TRBV6-1 to TRBJ2-7, with a possible D match to TRBD2 (5 bases). The germline V and J ends were trimmed by 7 bases and 0 bases, with 10 bases remaining between them. The CDR3 consists of 13 residues. Germline V gives CDR1 MNHNS, CDR2 SASEGT. In nucleotides, the CDR3 is TGTGCCAGCAAATCCGGGAACTCCTACGAGCAGTACGTC. This translates into CASKSGNSYEQYV.

This clonotype has a count of ten or more. The rearrangement uses TRBV5-1 and TRBJ2-3; D gene unclear. Trimming stripped 4 bases from V and 2 bases from J, with 8 bases between. The germline gives CDR1 SGHRS, CDR2 YFSETQ. The CDR3 covers 13 residues. The CDR3 DNA sequence: TGCGCCAGCAGCCTAAAAATCACAGATACGCAGTATTTT. As protein: CASSLKITDTQYF.

This clonotype was observed a few times. The chain links TRBV28 to TRBJ2-1; 8 bases agree with TRBD2. The germline V gene encodes CDR1 MDHEN and CDR2 SYDVKM. After removal of 5 bases from V and 0 bases from J, the junction contained 6 bases not matched to a gene. The CDR3 sequence is 16 residues long. This chain's CDR3 is CASSPTSVSSYNEQFF. The CDR3 bases are TGTGCCAGCAGTCCGACTAGCGTGAGCTCCTACAATGAGCAGTTCTTC.

This clonotype was picked up many times. The chain recombines TRBV5-1 with TRBJ2-1, with TRBD2 matching over 11 bases. Looked up from germline, CDR1 is SGHRS and CDR2 is YFSETQ. The CDR3 has 13 amino acids. Trimming at V came to 8 bases and at J to 3 bases, leaving 1 base not matched to a gene. The CDR3 DNA follows: TGCGCCAGTACTAGCGGGAGCTACAATGAGCAGTTCTTC. It specifies CASTSGSYNEQFF.

This clonotype was detected a few times. This chain connects TRBV3-1 to TRBJ1-4, with 9 bases fitting TRBD1. This CDR3 has 15 residues. Germline loops: CDR1 LGHDT, CDR2 YNNKEL (reference sequence). The J segment lost 7 bases and the V segment lost 3 bases, leaving 6 bases of the junction unmatched. For the CDR3, the DNA is TGTGCCAGCAGCCAGTTAGGGACAGGGAGTGAAAAACTGTTTTTT. It is translated as CASSQLGTGSEKLFF.

This clonotype was observed at least ten times. This chain links TRBV12-3 or TRBV12-4 with TRBJ2-7, with 7 nucleotides matching TRBD1. This CDR3 is built from 15 residues. V shed 6 bases and J 4 bases; nucleotides not matched to a gene: 12. The CDR3 DNA reads as TGTGCCAGCAGCCCCACAGGGGTCCCCCCTTACGAGCAGTACTTC. Encoded protein: CASSPTGVPPYEQYF.

This clonotype was counted at least ten times. V usage is TRBV5-1 and J usage is TRBJ1-2, with 7 bases that match TRBD1. This CDR3 has 15 amino acids. The V and J ends lost 4 bases and 2 bases, in that order; junction bases with no gene match: 8. Germline V gives CDR1 SGHRS, CDR2 YFSETQ. The CDR3 coding sequence is TGCGCCAGCAGCCAAAGGATAGGGGGCAACTATGGCTACACCTTC. It codes for CASSQRIGGNYGYTF.

In its sample, this clonotype was seen many times. The chain employs TRBV5-5 and TRBJ2-7; 7 nucleotides line up with TRBD2. The ends lost 3 bases at V and 6 bases at J; junction bases unmatched: 6. CDR3 length: 13 amino acids. The germline CDR1 and CDR2 sequences are SGHKS and YYEKEE (reference sequence). The CDR3 protein is CASSYSGIPEQYV. In DNA form, the CDR3 reads TGTGCCAGCAGCTACAGCGGGATCCCCGAGCAGTACGTC.